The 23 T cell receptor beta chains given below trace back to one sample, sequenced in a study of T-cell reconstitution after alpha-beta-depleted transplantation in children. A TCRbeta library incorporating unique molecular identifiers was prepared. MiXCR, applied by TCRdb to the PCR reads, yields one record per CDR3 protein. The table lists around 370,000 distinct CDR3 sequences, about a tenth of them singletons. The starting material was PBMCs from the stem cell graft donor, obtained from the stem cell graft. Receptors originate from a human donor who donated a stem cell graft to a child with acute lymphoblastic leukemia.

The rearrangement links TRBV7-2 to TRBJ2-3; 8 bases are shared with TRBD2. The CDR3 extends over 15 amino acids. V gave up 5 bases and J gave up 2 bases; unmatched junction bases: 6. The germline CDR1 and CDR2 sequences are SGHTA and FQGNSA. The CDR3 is CASSPRTSYTDTQYF. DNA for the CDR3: TGTGCCAGCAGCCCTCGGACTAGCTACACAGATACGCAGTATTTT.

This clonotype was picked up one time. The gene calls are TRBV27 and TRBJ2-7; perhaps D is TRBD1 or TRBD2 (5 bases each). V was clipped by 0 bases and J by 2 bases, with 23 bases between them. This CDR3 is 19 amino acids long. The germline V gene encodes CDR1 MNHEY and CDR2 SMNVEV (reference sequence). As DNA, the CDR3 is TGTGCCAGCAGTTTATCGGGAGCGACGGGTGAGGGGAGCACCTACGAGCAGTACTTC. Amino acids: CASSLSGATGEGSTYEQYF.

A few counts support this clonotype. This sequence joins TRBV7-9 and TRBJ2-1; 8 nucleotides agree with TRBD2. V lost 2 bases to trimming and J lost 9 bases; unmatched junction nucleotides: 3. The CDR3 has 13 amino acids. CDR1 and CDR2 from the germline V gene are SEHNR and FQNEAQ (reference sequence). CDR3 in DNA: TGTGCCAGCAGCTTAACCGCGGGGGGTGAGCAGTTCTTC. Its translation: CASSLTAGGEQFF.

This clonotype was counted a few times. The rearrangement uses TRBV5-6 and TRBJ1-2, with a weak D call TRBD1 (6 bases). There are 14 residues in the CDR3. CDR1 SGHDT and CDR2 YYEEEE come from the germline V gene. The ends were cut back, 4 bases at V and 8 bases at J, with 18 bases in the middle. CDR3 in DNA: TGTGCCAGCAGCCAGCGGGGGGGCCGGAGGGGCTACACCTTC. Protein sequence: CASSQRGGRRGYTF.

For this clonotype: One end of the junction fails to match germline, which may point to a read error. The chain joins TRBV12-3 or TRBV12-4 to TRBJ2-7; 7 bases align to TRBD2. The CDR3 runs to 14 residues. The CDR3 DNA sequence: TGTGCCAGCAGTTTAGCGGGAGGGTCCCACGACCAGTACTTC. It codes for CASSLAGGSHDQYF.

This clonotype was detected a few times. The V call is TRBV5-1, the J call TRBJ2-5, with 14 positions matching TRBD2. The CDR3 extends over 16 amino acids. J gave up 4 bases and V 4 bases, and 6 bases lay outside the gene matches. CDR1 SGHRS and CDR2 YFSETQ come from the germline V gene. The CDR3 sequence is CASSQGLAGDLETQYF. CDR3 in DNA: TGCGCCAGCAGCCAGGGACTAGCGGGAGACCTAGAGACCCAGTACTTC.

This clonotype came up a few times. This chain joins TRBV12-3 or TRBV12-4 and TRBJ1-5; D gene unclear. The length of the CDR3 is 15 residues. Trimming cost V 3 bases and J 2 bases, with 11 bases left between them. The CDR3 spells CASSLTHWGNQPQHF. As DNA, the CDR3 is TGTGCCAGCAGTTTGACCCATTGGGGCAATCAGCCCCAGCATTTT.

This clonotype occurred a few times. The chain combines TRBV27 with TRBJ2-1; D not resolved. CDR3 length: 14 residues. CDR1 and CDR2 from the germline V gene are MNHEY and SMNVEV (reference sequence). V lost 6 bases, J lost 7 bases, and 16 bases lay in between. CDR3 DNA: TGTGCCAGCAGCTCAGGTTTAAGTGGTAATGAGCAGTTCTTC. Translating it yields CASSSGLSGNEQFF.

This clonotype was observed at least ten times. CDR3 loop: CASSRTSGSMNEQFF. For the CDR3, the DNA is TGTGCCAGCAGCAGGACTAGCGGGAGTATGAATGAGCAGTTCTTC. This chain joins TRBV5-5 and TRBJ2-1; TRBD2 agrees at 13 bases. Germline V CDR1 and CDR2: SGHKS, YYEKEE (reference sequence). Trimming at V came to 4 bases and at J to 7 bases, leaving 5 bases not matched to a gene. The CDR3 has 15 residues.

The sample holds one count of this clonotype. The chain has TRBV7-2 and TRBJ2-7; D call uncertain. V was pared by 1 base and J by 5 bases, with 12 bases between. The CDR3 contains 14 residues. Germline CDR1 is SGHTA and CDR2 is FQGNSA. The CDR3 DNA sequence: TGTGCCAGCAGCTTAGGCTACGTCGTAAACGAGCAGTACTTC. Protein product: CASSLGYVVNEQYF.

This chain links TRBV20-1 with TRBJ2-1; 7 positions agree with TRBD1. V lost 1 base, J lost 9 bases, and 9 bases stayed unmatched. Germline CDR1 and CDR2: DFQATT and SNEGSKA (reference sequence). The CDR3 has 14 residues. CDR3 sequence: CSARAPGQAGEQFF. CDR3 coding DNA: TGCAGTGCTAGAGCCCCCGGACAGGCGGGTGAGCAGTTCTTC.

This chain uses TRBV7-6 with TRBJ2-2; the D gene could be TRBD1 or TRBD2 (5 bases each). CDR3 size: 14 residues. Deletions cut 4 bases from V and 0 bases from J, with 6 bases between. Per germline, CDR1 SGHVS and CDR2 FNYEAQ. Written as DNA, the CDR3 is TGTGCCAGCAGCTGGGGGTCGAACACCGGGGAGCTGTTTTTT. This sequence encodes CASSWGSNTGELFF.

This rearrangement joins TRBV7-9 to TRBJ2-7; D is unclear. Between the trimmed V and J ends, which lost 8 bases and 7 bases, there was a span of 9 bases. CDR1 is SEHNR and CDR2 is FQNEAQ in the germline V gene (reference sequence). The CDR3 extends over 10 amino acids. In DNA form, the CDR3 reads TGTGCCAGCGGATCCGGGGAGCAGTACTTC. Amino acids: CASGSGEQYF.

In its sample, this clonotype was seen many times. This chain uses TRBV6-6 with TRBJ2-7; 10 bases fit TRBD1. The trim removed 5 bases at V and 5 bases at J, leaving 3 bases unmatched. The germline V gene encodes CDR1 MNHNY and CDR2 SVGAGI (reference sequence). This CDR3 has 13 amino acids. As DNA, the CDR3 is TGTGCCAGCAGTCGACAGGGGGCCCACGAGCAGTACTTC. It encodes CASSRQGAHEQYF.

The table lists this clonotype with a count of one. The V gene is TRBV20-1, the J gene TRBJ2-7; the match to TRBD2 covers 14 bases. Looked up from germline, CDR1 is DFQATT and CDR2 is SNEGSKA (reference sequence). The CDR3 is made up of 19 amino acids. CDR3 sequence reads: CCVPLSGLAGGPRSYEQYF. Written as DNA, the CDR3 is TGCTGTGTTCCGCTCTCAGGACTAGCGGGAGGCCCTCGCTCCTACGAGCAGTACTTC.

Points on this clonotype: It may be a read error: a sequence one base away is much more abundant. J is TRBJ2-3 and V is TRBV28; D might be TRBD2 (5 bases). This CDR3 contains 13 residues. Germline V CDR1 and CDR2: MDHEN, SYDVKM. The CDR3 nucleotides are TGTTCCGTCGGGGTACAGAGCACACATACGCAGTATTTT. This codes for CSVGVQSTHTQYF. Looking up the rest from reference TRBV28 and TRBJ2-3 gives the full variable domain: DVKVTQSSRYLVKRTGEKVFLECVQDMDHENMFWYRQDPGLGLRLIYFSYDVKMKEKGDIPEGYSVSREKKERFSLILESASTNQTSMYLCSVGVQSTHTQYFGPGTRLTVL.

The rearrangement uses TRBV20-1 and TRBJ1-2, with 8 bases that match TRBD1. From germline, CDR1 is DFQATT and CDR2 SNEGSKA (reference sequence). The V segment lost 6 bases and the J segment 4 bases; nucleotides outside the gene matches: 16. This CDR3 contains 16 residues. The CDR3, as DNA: TGCAGTGCAAACCCCCGGACAGGGAGGCTGGTCTATGGCTACACCTTC. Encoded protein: CSANPRTGRLVYGYTF.

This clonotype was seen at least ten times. The DNA for the CDR3 is TGTGCCAGCAGCCAAAACGTAGGATGGGGCGAGCAGTACTTC. Protein: CASSQNVGWGEQYF. The J gene is TRBJ2-7, the V gene TRBV14, with D unresolved. There are 14 residues in the CDR3. Trimming took off 2 bases at V and 6 bases at J, with 14 bases between the two ends. Germline V gene data show CDR1 as SGHDN and CDR2 as FVKESK.

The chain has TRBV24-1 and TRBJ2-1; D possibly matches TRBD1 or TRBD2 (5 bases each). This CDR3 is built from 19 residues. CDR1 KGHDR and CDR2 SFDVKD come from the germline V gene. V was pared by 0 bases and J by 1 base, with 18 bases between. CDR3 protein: CATSDLFRVEAVSYNEQFF. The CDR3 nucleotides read TGTGCCACCAGTGATTTGTTCAGGGTGGAGGCCGTTTCCTACAATGAGCAGTTCTTC.

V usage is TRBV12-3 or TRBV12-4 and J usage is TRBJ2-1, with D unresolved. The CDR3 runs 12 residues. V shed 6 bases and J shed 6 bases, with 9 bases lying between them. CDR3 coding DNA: TGTGCCAGCAGCAATACTGGCAATGAGCAGTTCTTC. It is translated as CASSNTGNEQFF.

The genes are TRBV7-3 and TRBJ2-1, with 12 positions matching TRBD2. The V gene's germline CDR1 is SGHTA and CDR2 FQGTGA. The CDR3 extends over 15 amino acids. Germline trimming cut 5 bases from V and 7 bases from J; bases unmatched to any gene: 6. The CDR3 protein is CASSELAGGWNEQFF. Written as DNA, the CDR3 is TGTGCCAGCAGCGAACTAGCGGGAGGTTGGAATGAGCAGTTCTTC. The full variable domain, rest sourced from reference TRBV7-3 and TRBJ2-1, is GAGVSQTPSNKVTEKGKYVELRCDPISGHTALYWYRQSLGQGPEFLIYFQGTGAADDSGLPNDRFFAVRPEGSVSTLKIQRTERGDSAVYLCASSELAGGWNEQFFGPGTRLTVL.

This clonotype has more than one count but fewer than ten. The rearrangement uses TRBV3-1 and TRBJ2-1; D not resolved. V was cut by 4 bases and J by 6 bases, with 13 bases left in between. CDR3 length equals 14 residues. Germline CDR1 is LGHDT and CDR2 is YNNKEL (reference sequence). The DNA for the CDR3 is TGTGCCAGCAGCCCTCCCCGCGTCAGCAATGAGCAGTTCTTC. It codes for CASSPPRVSNEQFF.

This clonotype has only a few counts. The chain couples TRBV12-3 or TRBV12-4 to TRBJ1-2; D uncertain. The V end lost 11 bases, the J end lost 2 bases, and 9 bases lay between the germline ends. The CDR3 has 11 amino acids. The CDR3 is CASGENYGYTF. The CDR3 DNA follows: TGTGCCTCGGGAGAAAACTATGGCTACACCTTC.